This record covers a single T cell receptor beta chain. These data are taken from a study of blood T cell repertoires in COVID-19. Turning to the study itself: Samples of COVID-19 (acute and convalescent) were obtained from the United States, Italy and Spain. From T cells, B-cell-depleted T cells, or PBMCs came the material, which was cDNA or gDNA.

Between the trimmed V and J ends, which lost 4 bases and 4 bases, there was a span of 10 bases. Germline CDR1 SGHDN, CDR2 FVKESK. The CDR3 has 14 amino acids. In the source study's methods: Counts of nucleated cells, estimated from reference gene primer amplification, were obtained. Sequenced by immunoSEQ multiplex PCR; TCRdb stores in-frame clones only, minus some. D and trimming were read from the DNA, whereas the V and J calls and clone size are those reported in that table. The sample contains some 71,000 clones, more than 65% of which appear only once. This TCR was sampled from a woman aged 45-60 years with acute or convalescent COVID-19. Sequences were obtained from peripheral blood. V gene TRBV14 combines with J gene TRBJ2-2; D unresolved. The CDR3 bases are TGTGCCAGCAGCCTTCGACTGACCACCGGGGAGCTGTTTTTT. Encoded protein: CASSLRLTTGELFF.